Listed here are 18 T cell receptor beta chains from one sample, sequenced in a study of vaccination and CD4 T cells after COVID-19. The antigens of these receptors remain unknown. Treatment in this sample: roughly 10-day PBMC culture with coronavirus spike peptide pools or control peptides (ViraFEST assay). An Oncomine TCR Beta short-read assay was used to sequence the DNA from cultured CD4+ T cells. TCRdb processed the PCR reads anew with MiXCR; each CDR3 protein has one entry. This sample yields about 3,700 distinct CDR3 sequences, of which just over 20% are seen a single time; about a fifth belongs to the top ten. Specimen: CD4+ T cells from blood, cultured in vitro. The receptors were sampled from a human donor who had recovered from COVID-19.

Comments on this clonotype: No DNA is shown, since the ends of the CDR3 on it are uncertain; the CDR3 is the one TCRdb lists. V gene TRBV7-5 combines with J gene TRBJ2-7; TRBD1, the table's D call, lacks a check against the DNA. TRBV7-5 is deemed a pseudogene. Both ends counted, the CDR3 spans 16 residues. The CDR3 loop reads CISVPEATREFNEQYF.

This clonotype was found a few times. CDR3 amino acids: CASSPTLGISYEQYF. The CDR3 DNA sequence: TGTGCCAGCAGCCCTACCCTGGGCATCTCCTACGAGCAGTACTTC. The rearrangement links TRBV5-6 to TRBJ2-7; D remains unclear. CDR1 is SGHDT and CDR2 is YYEEEE in the germline V gene. The CDR3 consists of 15 residues. V gave up 4 bases and J gave up 0 bases, with 14 bases separating them.

V is TRBV5-1 and J is TRBJ1-1, with TRBD1 matching 8 bases. V was pared by 3 bases and J by 0 bases, with 13 bases of the junction left unmatched. The CDR3 totals 18 residues. The germline V gene has CDR1 SGHRS and CDR2 YFSETQ. CDR3 sequence (DNA): TGCGCCAGCAGCTACCCCCCCCCCGGACAGGGTGTGAACACTGAAGCTTTCTTT. Translating it yields CASSYPPPGQGVNTEAFF.

This clonotype was observed a handful of times. The chain recombines TRBV6-1 with TRBJ2-3, with unresolved D. The CDR3 sequence is 14 residues long. Germline CDR1 MNHNS, CDR2 SASEGT. Trimming took off 2 bases at V and 1 base at J, with 7 bases between the two ends. The CDR3 loop is CASSERRGTDTQYF. The CDR3 region has the DNA TGTGCCAGCAGTGAAAGACGAGGCACAGATACGCAGTATTTT.

V is TRBV2 and J is TRBJ1-5; 7 nucleotides agree with TRBD1. CDR3 length: 14 amino acids. The V gene's germline CDR1 is SNHLY and CDR2 FYNNEI. The trim removed 6 bases at V and 2 bases at J, leaving 4 bases unmatched. The CDR3 sequence is CASRQGEGNQPQHF. CDR3 bases: TGTGCCAGCAGGCAGGGGGAAGGCAATCAGCCCCAGCATTTT.

Only a few counts were recorded for this clonotype. The V gene is TRBV7-3, the J gene TRBJ2-3; D gene ambiguous. The CDR3 runs 12 residues. Germline CDR1 and CDR2: SGHTA and FQGTGA. V lost 6 bases, J lost 0 bases, and 4 bases lay in between. The CDR3 sequence is CASRGSTDTQYF. The CDR3 coding sequence is TGTGCCAGCAGGGGTAGCACAGATACGCAGTATTTT.

This clonotype has just a few counts. V and J are TRBV5-1 and TRBJ1-6; D gene unclear. This CDR3 comprises 15 residues. Trimming shortened V by 2 bases and J by 0 bases, and 6 bases separated the two germline ends. CDR1 and CDR2 (germline): SGHRS, YFSETQ. CDR3 DNA: TGCGCCAGCAGCTTCCAGAGCTCCTATAATTCACCCCTCCACTTT. This sequence encodes CASSFQSSYNSPLHF. Variable domain in full (rest from reference TRBV5-1 and TRBJ1-6): KAGVTQTPRYLIKTRGQQVTLSCSPISGHRSVSWYQQTPGQGLQFLFEYFSETQRNKGNFPGRFSGRQFSNSRSEMNVSTLELGDSALYLCASSFQSSYNSPLHFGNGTRLTVT.

This clonotype was counted a few times. The chain combines TRBV5-1 with TRBJ2-5, with a weak D call TRBD2 (7 bases). Trimming shortened V by 1 base and J by 3 bases, and 13 bases separated the two germline ends. The germline V gene has CDR1 SGHRS and CDR2 YFSETQ. The CDR3 has 15 amino acids. CDR3 sequence (DNA): TGCGCCAGCAGCTTGAGGCTAGGGGGGGAAGAGACCCAGTACTTC. Translating gives CASSLRLGGEETQYF.

This clonotype was observed a few times. The chain couples TRBV7-8 to TRBJ1-3; no clear D gene. Germline values: CDR1 SGHVS, CDR2 FQNEAQ. The CDR3 sequence is 16 residues long. With 2 bases removed from V and 0 bases from J, the gap between germline ends came to 11 bases. CDR3 protein: CASSLIVRSSGNTIYF. The CDR3 DNA reads as TGTGCCAGCAGCTTAATAGTCCGATCCTCTGGAAACACCATATATTTT.

This clonotype was observed a few times. The chain uses TRBV7-9 and TRBJ1-2; 12 nucleotides agree with TRBD1. The CDR3 has 16 amino acids. The V gene's germline CDR1 is SEHNR and CDR2 FQNEAQ (reference sequence). V lost 1 base and J lost 7; bases outside the gene matches: 7. In nucleotides, the CDR3 is TGTGCCAGCAGCTTAGTCGGGGACAGGGGGCACAGTGGCTACACCTTC. Translation: CASSLVGDRGHSGYTF.

By sample share, this clonotype is large. V usage is TRBV20-1 and J usage is TRBJ1-2, with unresolved D. V lost 5 bases, J lost 4 bases, and 5 bases lay in between. Germline-derived CDR1 and CDR2 are DFQATT and SNEGSKA (reference sequence). The CDR3 length is 10 residues. The chain's CDR3 is CSAWSYGYTF. CDR3 in DNA: TGCAGTGCTTGGAGCTATGGCTACACCTTC.

This clonotype was seen more than once but under ten times. The chain carries TRBV20-1 and TRBJ1-2; D gene uncertain. The length of the CDR3 is 13 residues. V was clipped by 5 bases and J by 2 bases, with 12 bases between them. Germline assignment: CDR1 DFQATT and CDR2 SNEGSKA (reference sequence). For the CDR3, the DNA is TGCAGTGCTCACTCAACGGGAAACTATGGCTACACCTTC. As protein: CSAHSTGNYGYTF.

This clonotype was seen only a few times. V and J are TRBV21-1 and TRBJ2-1. TRBV21-1 counts as a pseudogene. This CDR3 comprises 15 residues. DNA for the CDR3: TGTGCCAGCATCCTGACCATCCACCCCTACAATGAGCAGTTCTTC. Its protein is CASILTIHPYNEQFF.

The J gene is TRBJ2-3, the V gene TRBV12-3 or TRBV12-4; tentative D call: TRBD2 (6 bases). V gave up 3 bases and J gave up 5 bases, with 18 bases separating them. This CDR3 comprises 16 residues. CDR3 coding DNA: TGTGCCAGCAGTTTCTACGGTAGGGGAGGTCGAGATACGCAGTATTTT. It specifies CASSFYGRGGRDTQYF.

In its sample, this clonotype ranks as medium-sized. The chain employs TRBV20-1 and TRBJ1-5; 7 bases align to TRBD1. This CDR3 spans 13 amino acids. Germline trimming cut 5 bases from V and 4 bases from J; bases unmatched to any gene: 5. Per the germline V gene, CDR1 is DFQATT and CDR2 is SNEGSKA (reference sequence). The CDR3 nucleotides read TGCAGTGCTCTTACACAGGGGAATCAGCCCCAGCATTTT. Protein: CSALTQGNQPQHF.

This clonotype was counted between two and nine times. This rearrangement joins TRBV18 to TRBJ1-6; D gene unclear. Trimming removed 6 bases from V and 3 bases from J, with 12 bases in between. Germline V CDR1 and CDR2: KGHSH, LQKENI. The CDR3 contains 15 residues. This CDR3 reads CASSPGTSYNSPLHF. The CDR3 nucleotides read TGTGCCAGCTCCCCAGGAACTAGCTATAATTCACCCCTCCACTTT.

This clonotype has more than one count but fewer than ten. The V call is TRBV7-6, the J call TRBJ2-2; D perhaps matches TRBD1 (5 bases). The CDR3 sequence is 15 residues long. CDR1 SGHVS and CDR2 FNYEAQ come from the germline V gene. With 3 bases removed from V and 8 bases from J, the gap between germline ends came to 16 bases. CDR3 amino acids: CASSFSRVLGGELFF. CDR3 nucleotides: TGTGCCAGCAGCTTTTCCAGGGTCTTAGGTGGGGAGCTGTTTTTT.

Comments on this clonotype: One end of the junction is discordant with germline, which a read error may explain. The rearrangement uses TRBV2 and TRBJ2-7; the D is unclear. The germline V gene encodes CDR1 SNHLY and CDR2 FYNNEI. The CDR3 consists of 11 residues. CDR3 residues: CASSEAREQYF. The CDR3, as DNA: TGTGCCAGCAGCGAAGCAAGGGAGCAGTACTTC.